These 13 T cell receptor beta chains were all obtained from the same sample, sequenced in a study of low-dose radiotherapy and immunotherapy resistance in tumors. Time point denoted: before trial treatment. First-strand cDNA relied on TRAV- and TRBV-specific primers spanning alpha and beta chains. The PCR that amplified TCRs ran for 20 to 25 cycles, relying on a constant-region primer and a V-primer adapter. TCRdb redid the calling of the reads with MiXCR, one entry per CDR3 protein. The sample includes tens of thousands of distinct CDR3 sequences, 31% of them seen just once. Sequences were derived from PBMCs, sampled before treatment. The receptors come from a male donor with gallbladder cancer.

This clonotype was seen ten or more times. This chain links TRBV12-3 or TRBV12-4 with TRBJ1-5, with D perhaps matching TRBD1 (5 bases). This CDR3 region has 14 residues. Deletions cut 5 bases from V and 4 bases from J, with 12 bases between. This CDR3 is CASSNPGWNQPQHF. CDR3 sequence (DNA): TGTGCCAGCAGTAACCCAGGGTGGAATCAGCCCCAGCATTTT.

This clonotype has a handful of counts. The V gene is TRBV27, the J gene TRBJ1-6; 8 positions agree with TRBD1. CDR3 length equals 17 residues. In germline, CDR1 is MNHEY, CDR2 SMNVEV (reference sequence). V was clipped by 6 bases and J by 0 bases; unmatched bases: 7. CDR3 DNA: TGTGCCAGCAGGCCGAGGACAGGGAGCTCCTATAATTCACCCCTCCACTTT. This translates into CASRPRTGSSYNSPLHF.

The chain uses TRBV19 and TRBJ2-7; 10 bases map to TRBD2. V was clipped by 11 bases and J by 3 bases; unmatched bases: 4. Germline CDR1 reads LNHDA; CDR2 reads SQIVND (reference sequence). This CDR3 is 12 amino acids long. In DNA, the CDR3 is TGTGCCTCCGCTAGCGGGAGCTACGAGCAGTACTTC. Protein sequence: CASASGSYEQYF. Supplemented by reference TRBV19 and TRBJ2-7, the full variable domain reads DGGITQSPKYLFRKEGQNVTLSCEQNLNHDAMYWYRQDPGQGLRLIYYSQIVNDFQKGDIAEGYSVSREKKESFPLTVTSAQKNPTAFYLCASASGSYEQYFGPGTRLTVT.

This clonotype showed up many times. The chain joins TRBV19 to TRBJ1-2, with D unclear. The V and J ends lost 1 base and 3 bases respectively, with 15 bases between them. The length of the CDR3 is 16 residues. Germline V lookup: CDR1 LNHDA, CDR2 SQIVND (reference sequence). DNA for the CDR3: TGTGCCAGTAGTATAGGACCAGGAAACCTCTACTATGGCTACACCTTC. Its translation: CASSIGPGNLYYGYTF.

There are many counts of this clonotype. The rearrangement uses TRBV25-1 and TRBJ2-6; TRBD2 matches at 9 bases. The CDR3 has 17 amino acids. Germline V gene sequence: CDR1 MGHDK, CDR2 SYGVNS. With 4 bases clipped from V and 4 bases from J, the junction kept 8 bases outside the gene matches. CDR3 residues: CASSAVAGVSGANVLTF. Written as DNA, the CDR3 is TGTGCCAGCAGTGCCGTAGCGGGAGTTTCGGGGGCCAACGTCCTGACTTTC.

On this clonotype itself: A read error is likely here: a far larger clone is one base away. The chain is built from TRBV6-1 and TRBJ2-1; 8 bases are a match to TRBD1. Per germline, CDR1 MNHNS and CDR2 SASEGT. The V segment lost 6 bases and the J segment 13 bases; nucleotides outside the gene matches: 20. The CDR3 is 16 amino acids. CDR3 in amino acids: CASRQGTGKAKNIQFF. The CDR3 bases are TGTGCCAGCAGGCAAGGGACAGGAAAAGCCAAAAACATTCAGTTCTTC.

Concerning this clonotype: The likely explanation is a read error, given a far larger clone one base away. The chain carries TRBV6-2 or TRBV6-3 and TRBJ2-3; a possible D gene is TRBD1 (6 bases). The CDR3 contains 13 residues. Germline CDR1 is MNHEY and CDR2 is SVGEGT. V gave up 3 bases and J gave up 7 bases, with 11 bases separating them. CDR3 residues: CASSYVGTNTQYF. For the CDR3, the DNA is TGTGCCAGCAGTTATGTAGGGACAAATACGCAGTATTTT.

The rearrangement joins TRBV5-1 to TRBJ2-7; 8 bases line up with TRBD1. The CDR3 consists of 15 residues. Trimming removed 3 bases from V and 3 bases from J; junction bases left unmatched: 8. Germline values: CDR1 SGHRS, CDR2 YFSETQ. Written as DNA, the CDR3 is TGCGCCAGCAGCTCAGAATTTACAGGGGGCTACGAGCAGTACTTC. This codes for CASSSEFTGGYEQYF.

The rearrangement links TRBV7-9 to TRBJ2-7; D not resolved. The CDR3 consists of 13 residues. Germline CDR1 SEHNR, CDR2 FQNEAQ (reference sequence). V lost 3 bases and J 3 bases, leaving 9 bases between the germline ends. The CDR3 bases are TGTGCCAGCAGCTTCGGGCAGAACTACGAGCAGTACTTC. It yields the protein CASSFGQNYEQYF. The full variable domain, with the rest looked up from reference TRBV7-9 and TRBJ2-7, is DTGVSQNPRHKITKRGQNVTFRCDPISEHNRLYWYRQTLGQGPEFLTYFQNEAQLEKSRLLSDRFSAERPKGSFSTLEIQRTEQGDSAMYLCASSFGQNYEQYFGPGTRLTVT.

This clonotype has a count of ten or more. The chain recombines TRBV5-1 with TRBJ1-1; 8 nucleotides align to TRBD1. With 2 bases clipped from V and 1 base from J, the junction kept 1 base outside the gene matches. This CDR3 comprises 14 residues. Germline lookup yields CDR1 SGHRS and CDR2 YFSETQ. CDR3 nucleotides: TGCGCCAGCAGCTTCGGGACAGGGAACACTGAAGCTTTCTTT. Translating gives CASSFGTGNTEAFF.

This clonotype was counted many times. The rearrangement joins TRBV19 to TRBJ1-1; 7 bases fit TRBD1. This CDR3 is 14 amino acids long. Per germline, CDR1 LNHDA and CDR2 SQIVND (reference sequence). V shed 6 bases, J shed 4 bases, and the junction held 8 bases outside the gene matches. The CDR3 is CASRLQGTLTEAFF. CDR3 nucleotide sequence: TGTGCCAGTAGGTTACAGGGGACCCTCACTGAAGCTTTCTTT. The full variable domain, in which reference TRBV19 and TRBJ1-1 provide the parts outside the CDR3, is DGGITQSPKYLFRKEGQNVTLSCEQNLNHDAMYWYRQDPGQGLRLIYYSQIVNDFQKGDIAEGYSVSREKKESFPLTVTSAQKNPTAFYLCASRLQGTLTEAFFGQGTRLTVV.

Comments on this clonotype: With only one base between it and a far larger clone, this is likely a read error. The chain couples TRBV5-8 to TRBJ2-3; D gene ambiguous. CDR3 length: 15 residues. CDR1 is SGHTS and CDR2 is YDEGEE in the germline V gene. The CDR3 region is CASCLTAQGTDTQYF. CDR3 coding DNA: TGTGCCAGCTGCTTAACGGCCCAGGGCACAGATACGCAGTATTTT.

This clonotype was seen at least ten times. The chain carries TRBV15 and TRBJ2-5, with a tentative D call TRBD1 (6 bases). The CDR3 loop spans 17 amino acids. CDR1 and CDR2 from the germline V gene are LNHNV and YYDKDF (reference sequence). V lost 5 bases to trimming and J lost 1 base, with 20 bases between them. The CDR3 DNA reads TGTGCCACCAGCTCCCCCGGGACACCCAGCCTCCAAGAGACCCAGTACTTC. Protein sequence: CATSSPGTPSLQETQYF.